The clone carrying this T cell receptor beta chain was picked up many times. Time point specified: pre-sensitization, week 0. Noted treatment: therapeutic diphenylcyclopropenone sensitization with weekly scalp DPC. Blood draws came before every patch-test application. TCRdb passed the RACE reads through MiXCR, listing each CDR3 protein once. The sample consists of approximately 400,000 distinct CDR3 sequences, 4% to 6% of them appearing once. Per germline, CDR1 MNHEY and CDR2 SMNVEV (reference sequence). V dropped 3 bases and J dropped 1; count of bases not matched to a gene: 10. CDR3 length: 18 amino acids. The data were taken from a study of human T cells and chemical hapten exposure.

The sample here was whole blood, taken in connection with sensitization to the hapten diphenylcyclopropenone (DPC). J is TRBJ2-7 and V is TRBV27, with TRBD1 matching 12 bases. This TCR derives from a woman in her fifties or sixties with alopecia areata. Some clones in this sample may be carry-over from other donors' samples. CDR3 sequence reads: CASSFSYRDRGRSYEQYF. In DNA form, the CDR3 reads TGTGCCAGCAGTTTTTCCTACCGGGACAGGGGGCGGTCCTACGAGCAGTACTTC.